The rows below give T cell receptor beta chains drawn from one sample of a study of T-cell memory formation after mild COVID-19. A single record per CDR3 protein comes from TCRdb applying MiXCR to the 5' RACE reads. The sample records under 550,000 distinct CDR3 sequences, 15% to 20% being singletons. Material: PBMCs or a T cell subset sorted from them (not recorded which). All receptors derive from an adult woman who had mild COVID-19 (a few samples of this study predate the infection). Cell type and time point are not known. The CDR3 runs from the conserved cysteine through the conserved F or W. Fields, in order: V gene, D gene, clone size, CDR3 protein. D genes are given only for firm matches. Expanded clones get a size class; other rows say once, few or many, or leave the size out.

>TRBV11-3|TRBD1|few
CASSASHPGQGAVDEQFF
>TRBV29-1|.|many
CSVSVQGGTGELFF
>TRBV7-6|.|many
CASSLGPGRGVNEQFF
>TRBV7-9|TRBD2|.
CASRQTSDETQYF
>TRBV5-1|.|.
CASSLDGGQEQYF
>TRBV24-1|.|few
CATSEDSFYGYTF
>TRBV4-1|TRBD2|.
CASSQGTSGRPTGELFF
>TRBV2|.|.
CASSFGSGVDTEAFF
>TRBV9|.|few
CASSVNSHTEAFF
>TRBV24-1|.|.
CATSGGTRYEQYF
>TRBV5-5|.|many
CASSWDFAYEQYF
>TRBV7-2|TRBD1|.
CASSLNRGDNYGYTF
>TRBV12-3/TRBV12-4|.|.
CASSVRDIEAFF
>TRBV20-1|.|many
CSASADRDKNIQYF
>TRBV6-6|.|many
CASSSTGSWYGYTF
>TRBV9|.|.
CASSVSVQGEKNTEAFF
>TRBV20-1|.|.
CSATPQLWNTEAFF